These 8 T cell receptor beta chains came from one sample sequenced in a study of vaccination effects on CD4 cells after COVID-19 (dated by TCRdb to 2022 to 2024). These receptors are not linked to any known antigen. The library relied on the immunoSEQ multiplex PCR assay. The table comes from immuneACCESS by way of TCRdb, which keeps in-frame sequences with V and J called. Part of the clones is missing from these tables; in studies checked, under half for an unresolved V gene and the rest for unknown reasons. The sample yields 25,000 to 35,000 clones; about 80% were counted once. The top ten constitute around 30% of the sample. The ViraFEST assay stimulated PBMC with viral peptide pools and then used TCR sequencing to identify antigen-specific CD4+ T cell clonotypes by expansion. After about 9 days of culture, CD4+ T cells were isolated with the EasySep CD4+ T cell isolation kit. Negative nucleocapsid antibody results before and after vaccination confirmed that the healthy vaccine recipients had no prior SARS-CoV-2 infection.

Sequences were derived from CD4+ T cells from PBMCs cultured with SARS-CoV-2 spike peptides, sampled before COVID-19 vaccination. The label giving this sample's cell subset or site can be read as: SARS-CoV-2 spike overlapping peptide pool stimulation. The source is a human donor who received a COVID-19 vaccine.

This clone came up once. The chain uses TRBV5-5 and TRBJ2-4, with TRBD2 as a possible D gene (7 bases). Trimming left V 1 base short and J 1 base short, with 15 bases between. CDR3 length equals 17 residues. Germline V gene lookup returns CDR1 SGHKS and CDR2 YYEKEE (reference sequence). CDR3 bases: TGTGCCAGCAGCTTGCCCGGGGGGCCCGGTGCCAAAAACATTCAGTACTTC. It codes for CASSLPGGPGAKNIQYF.

The J gene is TRBJ2-3, the V gene TRBV7-8; D is unresolved. CDR1 is SGHVS and CDR2 is FQNEAQ in the germline V gene. The CDR3 contains 12 residues. V was pared by 5 bases and J by 1 base, with 4 bases between. This CDR3 reads CASSHGTDTQYF. The CDR3 DNA is TGTGCCAGCAGCCACGGCACAGATACGCAGTATTTT. The full variable domain, rest sourced from reference TRBV7-8 and TRBJ2-3, is GAGVSQSPRYKVAKRGQDVALRCDPISGHVSLFWYQQALGQGPEFLTYFQNEAQLDKSGLPSDRFFAERPEGSVSTLKIQRTQQEDSAVYLCASSHGTDTQYFGPGTRLTVL.

The chain is built from TRBV5-8 and TRBJ2-5; the D call may be TRBD1 or TRBD2 (6 bases each). Germline V lookup: CDR1 SGHTS, CDR2 YDEGEE. This CDR3 contains 15 residues. Trimming took off 3 bases at V and 2 bases at J, with 14 bases between the two ends. The CDR3 DNA is TGTGCCAGCAGCTGGGGCGGGACAAATCAAGAGACCCAGTACTTC. This translates into CASSWGGTNQETQYF.

The rearrangement uses TRBV6-6 and TRBJ1-1; D uncertain. There are 14 residues in the CDR3. Germline assignment: CDR1 MNHNY and CDR2 SVGAGI (reference sequence). The germline V and J ends were trimmed by 5 bases and 1 base, with 11 bases remaining between them. CDR3: CASSTELWNTEAFF. CDR3 bases: TGTGCCAGCAGTACGGAACTTTGGAACACTGAAGCTTTCTTT.

The chain has TRBV4-2 and TRBJ2-3; the match to TRBD2 covers 10 bases. Per the germline V gene, CDR1 is LGHNA and CDR2 is YNFKEQ. Trimming removed 0 bases from V and 2 bases from J; junction bases left unmatched: 5. This CDR3 comprises 17 residues. CDR3 residues: CASSQDSGLAITDTQYF. The CDR3 nucleotides are TGTGCCAGCAGCCAAGACTCGGGACTAGCGATCACAGATACGCAGTATTTT.

The CDR3 bases are TGTGCCAGCAGCCCATACCAGGGACTAGCTCACACCGGGGAGCTGTTTTTT. This gives the protein CASSPYQGLAHTGELFF. The chain is built from TRBV3-1 (or the pseudogene TRBV3-2) and TRBJ2-2; 9 bases agree with TRBD2. The CDR3 has 17 residues. Looked up from germline, CDR1 is LGHDT and CDR2 is YNNKEL (reference sequence). With 4 bases clipped from V and 3 bases from J, the junction kept 9 bases outside the gene matches.

The CDR3 sequence: CAWSGDSYGYTF. CDR3 DNA sequence: TGTGCCTGGAGTGGGGACAGTTATGGCTACACCTTC. This chain links TRBV30 with TRBJ1-2; 7 bases align to TRBD1. Germline CDR1 GTSNPN, CDR2 SVGIG (reference sequence). This CDR3 has 12 residues. V was pared by 1 base and J by 5 bases, with 1 base of the junction left unmatched. Supplemented by reference TRBV30 and TRBJ1-2, the full variable domain reads SQTIHQWPATLVQPVGSPLSLECTVEGTSNPNLYWYRQAAGRGLQLLFYSVGIGQISSEVPQNLSASRPQDRQFILSSKKLLLSDSGFYLCAWSGDSYGYTFGSGTRLTVV.

This chain uses TRBV7-9 with TRBJ2-1; 7 nucleotides align to TRBD2. The CDR3 consists of 17 residues. The V and J ends lost 5 bases and 4 bases, in that order; junction bases with no gene match: 14. Germline V lookup: CDR1 SEHNR, CDR2 FQNEAQ (reference sequence). CDR3 sequence reads: CASSPSAGAETYNEQFF. In DNA form, the CDR3 reads TGTGCCAGCAGCCCCTCGGCGGGAGCGGAGACATACAATGAGCAGTTCTTC. Complete variable domain (other parts from reference TRBV7-9 and TRBJ2-1): DTGVSQNPRHKITKRGQNVTFRCDPISEHNRLYWYRQTLGQGPEFLTYFQNEAQLEKSRLLSDRFSAERPKGSFSTLEIQRTEQGDSAMYLCASSPSAGAETYNEQFFGPGTRLTVL.